The rows below give T cell receptor beta chains drawn from one sample of a study of beta chain features in type 1 diabetes. Profiling relied on immunoSEQ multiplex PCR, and the TCRdb table lists in-frame clones only, not all of them. The table includes 100,000 to 150,000 clones, about 17% detected once. The sequenced sample consisted of central memory CD4+ T cells from blood. The source is a man aged 25 to 40 with type 1 diabetes. CDR3s include the opening cysteine and the closing phenylalanine or tryptophan. The D gene is left open where the match is weak. Where a row states a size, it is once, few, many or the class of an expanded clone; other rows omit it.

V: TRBV7-9
J: TRBJ1-6
size: few
D: NA
DNA: TGTGCCAGCACGGTGGAGAATTCACCCCTCCACTTT
CDR3: CASTVENSPLHF

V: TRBV28
J: TRBJ2-1
size: NA
D: NA
DNA: TGTGCCAGCAGATCCCAGCAGGGCCGGTCCTACAATGAGCAGTTCTTC
CDR3: CASRSQQGRSYNEQFF

V: TRBV19
J: TRBJ2-7
size: NA
D: TRBD1
DNA: TGTGCCAGTAGCCCGACAGGGATAGGGTACGAGCAGTACTTC
CDR3: CASSPTGIGYEQYF

V: TRBV6-5
J: TRBJ1-5
size: NA
D: TRBD1
DNA: TGTGCCAGCAGGAACCAGGGGGATCAGCCCCAGCATTTT
CDR3: CASRNQGDQPQHF

V: TRBV7-2
J: TRBJ2-1
size: few
D: NA
DNA: TGTGCCAGCAGCTTAGGAAGGACCCGGTACAATGAGCAGTTCTTC
CDR3: CASSLGRTRYNEQFF

V: TRBV4-3
J: TRBJ1-4
size: NA
D: NA
DNA: TGCGCCAGCAGCCAAGATTCAATGGGGGTCTCAACTAATGAAAAACTGTTTTTT
CDR3: CASSQDSMGVSTNEKLFF

V: TRBV29-1
J: TRBJ2-7
size: few
D: NA
DNA: TGCAGCGTTGGGGAGGAAGGGGGTTACGAGCAGTACTTC
CDR3: CSVGEEGGYEQYF

V: TRBV19
J: TRBJ2-7
size: few
D: TRBD1
DNA: TGTGCCAGTAGTATAGCAGGGGGTACCTACGAGCAGTACTTC
CDR3: CASSIAGGTYEQYF

V: TRBV9
J: TRBJ2-1
size: few
D: NA
DNA: TGTGCCAGCAGCGTAGCTATGCCGGCTATCAAGCAGTTCTTC
CDR3: CASSVAMPAIKQFF

V: TRBV4-3
J: TRBJ2-7
size: NA
D: NA
DNA: TGCGCCAGCAGCCAAGAAGGTACGGGGGCCTGGTACGAGCAGTACTTC
CDR3: CASSQEGTGAWYEQYF

V: TRBV11-2
J: TRBJ2-7
size: few
D: TRBD1
DNA: TGTGCCAGCAGCAGACAGGGAACCTACGAGCAGTACTTC
CDR3: CASSRQGTYEQYF

V: TRBV20-1
J: TRBJ2-7
size: NA
D: NA
DNA: TGCAGTGCTGCTGACAGCTACGAGCAGTACTTC
CDR3: CSAADSYEQYF

V: TRBV5-6
J: TRBJ1-1
size: NA
D: NA
DNA: TGTGCCAGCAGCCATACGGGTTTTCACACTGAAGCTTTCTTT
CDR3: CASSHTGFHTEAFF

V: TRBV5-8
J: TRBJ2-1
size: NA
D: NA
DNA: TGTGCCAGCAGCAACTCTGGTTACAATGAGCAGTTCTTC
CDR3: CASSNSGYNEQFF

V: TRBV2
J: TRBJ2-5
size: few
D: NA
DNA: TGTGCCAGCAGGAAAGATTCCGAGACCCAGTACTTC
CDR3: CASRKDSETQYF

V: TRBV18
J: TRBJ2-5
size: NA
D: TRBD1
DNA: TGTGCCAGCTCCCCGGGACAGGGCCAGACCCAGTACTTC
CDR3: CASSPGQGQTQYF

V: TRBV2
J: TRBJ2-1
size: many
D: NA
DNA: TGTGCCAGCAGTGAACAAGTTTTCTCCTACAATGAGCAGTTCTTC
CDR3: CASSEQVFSYNEQFF

V: TRBV7-8
J: TRBJ2-7
size: NA
D: NA
DNA: TGTGCCAGCAGCTTAGACAGGTGGACCTACGAGCAGTACTTC
CDR3: CASSLDRWTYEQYF

V: TRBV9
J: TRBJ1-5
size: NA
D: TRBD1
DNA: TGTGCCAGCAGCGTAGGTCCGGACAGGAATCAGCCCCAGCATTTT
CDR3: CASSVGPDRNQPQHF

V: TRBV27
J: TRBJ2-1
size: NA
D: NA
DNA: TGTGCCAGCAGCCGTAAGGGACTGACCTACAATGAGCAGTTCTTC
CDR3: CASSRKGLTYNEQFF

V: TRBV27
J: TRBJ1-2
size: few
D: NA
DNA: TGTGCCAGCACCAGGGACCCAAGGAACTATGGCTACACCTTC
CDR3: CASTRDPRNYGYTF

V: TRBV29-1
J: TRBJ1-2
size: many
D: NA
DNA: TGCAGCGTTGTGGTAGGGGATGGCTACACCTTC
CDR3: CSVVVGDGYTF

V: TRBV29-1
J: TRBJ2-3
size: NA
D: NA
DNA: TGCAGCGCCCTCGAAGGGCCGCGCACAGATACGCAGTATTTT
CDR3: CSALEGPRTDTQYF

V: TRBV18
J: TRBJ2-5
size: NA
D: NA
DNA: TGTGCCAGCTCACTCACCCAGACGGTCGGGGAGACCCAGTACTTC
CDR3: CASSLTQTVGETQYF

V: TRBV28
J: TRBJ2-1
size: NA
D: NA
DNA: TGTGCCAGCAGCCCCTTGGCAGAAGAGAACAATGAGCAGTTCTTC
CDR3: CASSPLAEENNEQFF

V: TRBV4-3
J: TRBJ1-6
size: few
D: TRBD1
DNA: TGCGCCAGCAGCCAAATGACAGGGGGTGATAATTCACCCCTCCACTTT
CDR3: CASSQMTGGDNSPLHF

V: TRBV2
J: TRBJ1-6
size: NA
D: NA
DNA: TGTGCCAGCAGTGCGCTCGTGCCACCCCTCCACTTT
CDR3: CASSALVPPLHF

V: TRBV27
J: TRBJ2-7
size: NA
D: NA
DNA: TGTGCCAGCAGTTTAATTGGGACACAGCCCTACGAGCAGTACTTC
CDR3: CASSLIGTQPYEQYF

V: TRBV6-1
J: TRBJ2-7
size: NA
D: TRBD1
DNA: TGTGCCAGCAGGCCCACAGGGGGAGTTTCCTACGAGCAGTACTTC
CDR3: CASRPTGGVSYEQYF

V: TRBV4-3
J: TRBJ2-7
size: NA
D: NA
DNA: TGCGCCAGCAGCCAAGAAGTTTGGAGATCCTACGAGCAGTACTTC
CDR3: CASSQEVWRSYEQYF

V: TRBV29-1
J: TRBJ1-1
size: few
D: TRBD1
DNA: TGCAGCGTTGAACAACAGGGGATGAACACTGAAGCTTTCTTT
CDR3: CSVEQQGMNTEAFF

V: TRBV5-1
J: TRBJ2-3
size: few
D: NA
DNA: TGCGCCAGCAGCTCCCAAAACAGGGCTACAGATACGCAGTATTTT
CDR3: CASSSQNRATDTQYF

V: TRBV6-6
J: TRBJ2-7
size: many
D: TRBD1
DNA: TGTGCCAGCACCCCGGACAGGAGGACCTACCAGTACTTC
CDR3: CASTPDRRTYQYF

V: TRBV27
J: TRBJ1-5
size: NA
D: TRBD1
DNA: TGTGCCAGCAGTCCCCGGACAGGCGATACTAGCAATCAGCCCCAGCATTTT
CDR3: CASSPRTGDTSNQPQHF

V: TRBV7-7
J: TRBJ2-1
size: NA
D: TRBD1
DNA: TGTGCTAGCAGCCCCCTCGGGACAGGGAACAATGAGCAGTTCTTC
CDR3: CASSPLGTGNNEQFF

V: TRBV7-2
J: TRBJ1-6
size: NA
D: NA
DNA: TGTGCCAGCAGCTTCAGGGTACGGGATAATTCACCCCTCCACTTT
CDR3: CASSFRVRDNSPLHF

V: TRBV27
J: TRBJ1-2
size: once
D: TRBD1
DNA: TGTGCCAGCAGCAAAGACAGGGACTATGGCTACACCTTC
CDR3: CASSKDRDYGYTF

V: TRBV7-2
J: TRBJ2-2
size: medium-sized
D: NA
DNA: TGTGCCAGCAGCTTACTCGGGGCGGGACACACCGGGGAGCTGTTTTTT
CDR3: CASSLLGAGHTGELFF

V: TRBV18
J: TRBJ2-2
size: NA
D: NA
DNA: TGTGCCAGCTCAGCTGGACAAGTCACCGGGGAGCTGTTTTTT
CDR3: CASSAGQVTGELFF

V: TRBV18
J: TRBJ1-1
size: NA
D: NA
DNA: TGTGCCAGCTCACCAATCGCGTCCGCGATGAACACTGAAGCTTTCTTT
CDR3: CASSPIASAMNTEAFF

V: TRBV6-5
J: TRBJ2-3
size: few
D: NA
DNA: TGTGCCAGCAGTTGGGGACACATCACAGATACGCAGTATTTT
CDR3: CASSWGHITDTQYF

V: TRBV27
J: TRBJ1-3
size: few
D: TRBD1
DNA: TGTGCCAGCAGTTTTAGGACAGGGGACGGAAACACCATATATTTT
CDR3: CASSFRTGDGNTIYF

V: TRBV28
J: TRBJ1-5
size: NA
D: NA
DNA: TGTGCCAGCAGACAAACCAATCAGCCCCAGCATTTT
CDR3: CASRQTNQPQHF

V: TRBV7-9
J: TRBJ1-1
size: NA
D: TRBD1
DNA: TGTGCCAGCAGCTCAACAGGGGTGTCGGCTGAAGCTTTCTTT
CDR3: CASSSTGVSAEAFF

V: TRBV2
J: TRBJ2-3
size: few
D: TRBD1
DNA: TGTGCCAGCGCCGGGACAGGGGGCATAGATACGCAGTATTTT
CDR3: CASAGTGGIDTQYF

V: TRBV30
J: TRBJ2-7
size: NA
D: NA
DNA: TGTGCCTGGAGTGGTGATTCCTACGAGCAGTACTTC
CDR3: CAWSGDSYEQYF

V: TRBV11-3
J: TRBJ2-2
size: NA
D: NA
DNA: TGTGCCAGCAGCTCTGACAGCACCGGGGAGCTGTTTTTT
CDR3: CASSSDSTGELFF

V: TRBV29-1
J: TRBJ2-3
size: few
D: TRBD1
DNA: TGCAGCGCCTCAGGGACAGGGGCGGTCACAGATACGCAGTATTTT
CDR3: CSASGTGAVTDTQYF

V: TRBV19
J: TRBJ2-7
size: NA
D: NA
DNA: TGTGCCAGTAGCCGATCCACAGGTGGATCCTACGAGCAGTACTTC
CDR3: CASSRSTGGSYEQYF

V: TRBV4-2
J: TRBJ2-1
size: few
D: TRBD2
DNA: TGTGCCAGCAGCCAAGCTAGCGGGGACTACAATGAGCAGTTCTTC
CDR3: CASSQASGDYNEQFF

V: TRBV5-1
J: TRBJ2-2
size: few
D: NA
DNA: TGCGCCAGCAGCTTGGAGGCGAACACCGGGGAGCTGTTTTTT
CDR3: CASSLEANTGELFF

V: TRBV5-1
J: TRBJ2-1
size: NA
D: NA
DNA: TGCGCCAGCAGCTTGGCCACGGGGATCAATGAGCAGTTCTTC
CDR3: CASSLATGINEQFF

V: TRBV5-1
J: TRBJ2-1
size: medium-sized
D: NA
DNA: TGCGCCAGCAGCTTGCAGGGTTACAATGAGCAGTTCTTC
CDR3: CASSLQGYNEQFF